The 9 T cell receptor beta chains in this list originate from one sample, sequenced in a study of cytomegalovirus exposure and HLA in healthy donors. This PCR relied on a set of 60 Vbeta primers and 13 Jbeta primers. Repertoires were generated with immunoSEQ multiplex PCR, while TCRdb's copy carries only in-frame clones and drops some. Here the sample spans some 140,000 clones, around 80% being singletons. The source material was PBMCs. These receptors all come from a middle-aged man in good health and CMV-seropositive.

J is TRBJ2-7 and V is TRBV7-2; 11 bases line up with TRBD1. The CDR3 sequence is 14 residues long. V dropped 3 bases and J dropped 3; count of bases not matched to a gene: 1. CDR1 and CDR2 (germline): SGHTA, FQGNSA. Here the CDR3 DNA reads TGTGCCAGCAGCTTCGGGACAGGGGGCTACGAGCAGTACTTC. This codes for CASSFGTGGYEQYF. The whole variable domain, remainder taken from reference TRBV7-2 and TRBJ2-7, is GAGVSQSPSNKVTEKGKDVELRCDPISGHTALYWYRQSLGQGLEFLIYFQGNSAPDKSGLPSDRFSAERTGGSVSTLTIQRTQQEDSAVYLCASSFGTGGYEQYFGPGTRLTVT.

The gene calls are TRBV27 and TRBJ2-7, with 8 bases matching TRBD1. The length of the CDR3 is 15 residues. Trimming took 8 bases from V and 2 from J; bases not matched to a gene: 11. CDR1 MNHEY and CDR2 SMNVEV come from the germline V gene (reference sequence). The CDR3 loop reads CASRPETGEAYEQYF. For the CDR3, the DNA is TGTGCCAGCCGCCCGGAGACAGGGGAAGCCTACGAGCAGTACTTC.

CDR3 sequence (DNA): TGCGCCAGCAGCTTGTCCGCTAGCAACTACGAGCAGTACTTC. This sequence encodes CASSLSASNYEQYF. The chain carries TRBV5-1 and TRBJ2-7, with a weak D call TRBD2 (5 bases). Deletions cut 1 base from V and 3 bases from J, with 11 bases between. Germline V gene lookup returns CDR1 SGHRS and CDR2 YFSETQ. The CDR3 totals 14 residues.

J is TRBJ2-3 and V is TRBV27, with TRBD2 as a possible D gene (6 bases). Germline values: CDR1 MNHEY, CDR2 SMNVEV (reference sequence). The CDR3 covers 16 residues. The V gene lost 8 bases and the J gene lost 0 bases, with 18 bases spanning the gap. The CDR3 bases are TGTGCCAGCCGCCGGGGGATAGGCGGGAGCACAGATACGCAGTATTTT. Protein: CASRRGIGGSTDTQYF.

The chain uses TRBV18 and TRBJ1-2; D not certain. The CDR3 totals 13 residues. V was shortened by 4 bases and J by 0 bases, with 6 bases between the two germline ends. In germline, CDR1 is KGHSH, CDR2 LQKENI. In DNA form, the CDR3 reads TGTGCCAGCTCACAGGGAGCTAACTATGGCTACACCTTC. As protein: CASSQGANYGYTF.

This clone was counted a few times. The chain has TRBV10-1 and TRBJ2-5; weak D call: TRBD2 (5 bases). The V gene lost 2 bases and the J gene lost 5 bases, with 12 bases spanning the gap. Germline loops: CDR1 WNHNN, CDR2 SYGVQD (reference sequence). This CDR3 has 14 residues. For the CDR3, the DNA is TGCGCCAGCAGTGAGGGCCTCTCGGGGGAGACCCAGTACTTC. Translated: CASSEGLSGETQYF.

This clone was found many times. J is TRBJ1-1 and V is TRBV5-1; D may be TRBD1 (6 bases). The CDR3 contains 15 residues. Between the trimmed V and J ends, which lost 4 bases and 2 bases, there was a span of 15 bases. CDR1 is SGHRS and CDR2 is YFSETQ in the germline V gene. CDR3 in DNA: TGCGCCAGCAGCCCAGGACAGATTGACAACACTGAAGCTTTCTTT. It translates to CASSPGQIDNTEAFF.

V and J are TRBV6-5 and TRBJ1-5; D is ambiguous. V dropped 5 bases and J dropped 5 bases, with 7 bases sitting between them. CDR1 is MNHEY, CDR2 SVGAGI, per germline. The CDR3 extends over 12 amino acids. CDR3 DNA: TGTGCCAGCAGTCCACGGGATCAGCCCCAGCATTTT. It translates to CASSPRDQPQHF.

Relative to its sample, this clone is medium-sized. This chain links TRBV4-1 with TRBJ2-7, with 7 positions matching TRBD2. The CDR3 has 15 amino acids. Trimming removed 3 bases from V and 0 bases from J; junction bases left unmatched: 5. Germline-derived CDR1 and CDR2 are MGHRA and YSYEKL. For the CDR3, the DNA is TGCGCCAGCAGCCACACTAGCGCGAGCTCCTACGAGCAGTACTTC. The encoded protein is CASSHTSASSYEQYF.